This T cell receptor (beta chain) was profiled in a study of Ad26.COV2.S vaccination and SARS-CoV-2 variants. Overall study: The donor was enrolled in the Ad26.COV2.S arm of the COV1001 trial. Study findings and constraints: The TCR-based breadth and depth measures might underestimate overall T cell responses.

Produced via immunoSEQ multiplex PCR; TCRdb's table is partial and in-frame only. The sample consists of about 460,000 clones, approximately 90% of them appearing once. Specified treatment: roughly 18 received Ad26.COV2.S at low or high dose, single or two shots; 5 received placebo; per-sample allocation not given. Material that was analyzed had been drawn on day 63 after the first vaccine or placebo injection. Concerning this clone: The antigen is undetermined.

The material was peripheral blood, obtained in a trial of Ad26.COV2.S vaccine versus placebo. This clonotype was obtained from a person aged 18-65 years who received the Ad26.COV2.S COVID-19 vaccine or a placebo.

The CDR3 DNA reads as TGTGCCAGCAGTGAAGCGTCAGTCAATCAGCCCCAGCATTTT. Protein product: CASSEASVNQPQHF. The chain has TRBV6-1 and TRBJ1-5; D is undetermined. The CDR3 spans 14 residues. The germline V gene encodes CDR1 MNHNS and CDR2 SASEGT. Trimming took off 0 bases at V and 3 bases at J, with 6 bases between the two ends.